The 7 T cell receptor beta chains reported below all come from one sample, sequenced in a study of technical replicates of blood from several donors. Clones were sequenced by immunoSEQ multiplex PCR, and TCRdb holds only the in-frame ones, with some missing. The data hold about 75,000 clones, with approximately 97% observed a single time. The source material was T cells isolated from PBMCs. The receptors were gathered from a human donor in good health.

The V gene is TRBV19, the J gene TRBJ2-7, with 7 bases matching TRBD1. The CDR3 length is 13 residues. Germline CDR1 reads LNHDA; CDR2 reads SQIVND (reference sequence). V shed 2 bases, J shed 2 bases, and the junction held 0 bases outside the gene matches. DNA of the CDR3: TGTGCCAGTAGTATACAGGGGGCCTACGAGCAGTACTTC. Protein sequence: CASSIQGAYEQYF.

This chain joins TRBV27 and TRBJ2-5, with a weak D call TRBD1 (5 bases). CDR3 size: 11 residues. Trimming stripped 7 bases from V and 4 bases from J, with 7 bases between. The germline V gene has CDR1 MNHEY and CDR2 SMNVEV (reference sequence). In nucleotides, the CDR3 is TGTGCCAGCACCCAGGGAGAGACCCAGTACTTC. Protein: CASTQGETQYF.

The CDR3 DNA is TGTGCCAGCAGCTTAGTTTCAGTTAGCAATCAGCCCCAGCATTTT. Its translation is CASSLVSVSNQPQHF. V and J are TRBV7-2 and TRBJ1-5; D is unclear. V was clipped by 1 base and J by 0 bases, with 7 bases between them. This CDR3 spans 15 amino acids. The germline CDR1 and CDR2 sequences are SGHTA and FQGNSA. The full variable domain, with the rest looked up from reference TRBV7-2 and TRBJ1-5, is GAGVSQSPSNKVTEKGKDVELRCDPISGHTALYWYRQSLGQGLEFLIYFQGNSAPDKSGLPSDRFSAERTGGSVSTLTIQRTQQEDSAVYLCASSLVSVSNQPQHFGDGTRLSIL.

The chain employs TRBV29-1 and TRBJ2-7, with D maybe TRBD1 (6 bases). Germline V gives CDR1 SQVTM, CDR2 ANQGSEA. CDR3 size: 15 residues. V was cut by 5 bases and J by 2 bases, with 19 bases left in between. The CDR3 DNA follows: TGCAGCGTTAATCTGCCGGAGGACAGCCCCTACGAGCAGTACTTC. Translation: CSVNLPEDSPYEQYF.

This chain connects TRBV25-1 to TRBJ2-7, with D possibly TRBD1 on 5 matching bases. CDR1 is MGHDK and CDR2 is SYGVNS in the germline V gene. V gave up 0 bases and J gave up 2 bases, with 8 bases separating them. The CDR3 is made up of 14 amino acids. The CDR3 spells CASSEYAGTYEQYF. Written as DNA, the CDR3 is TGTGCCAGCAGTGAATATGCAGGGACCTACGAGCAGTACTTC.

The chain joins TRBV5-4 to TRBJ2-2; possibly TRBD1 for D (5 bases). The germline gives CDR1 SGHNT, CDR2 YYREEE (reference sequence). The CDR3 runs to 16 residues. V was clipped by 4 bases and J by 5 bases, with 18 bases between them. CDR3 amino acids: CASSAQGRSRTGELFF. DNA of the CDR3: TGTGCCAGCAGCGCTCAGGGTAGGAGTCGGACCGGGGAGCTGTTTTTT.

The J gene is TRBJ1-1, the V gene TRBV7-9; a weak D match, TRBD1 (6 bases). The ends were cut back, 4 bases at V and 11 bases at J, with 17 bases in the middle. The germline V gene encodes CDR1 SEHNR and CDR2 FQNEAQ (reference sequence). This CDR3 has 13 amino acids. CDR3 loop: CASSYPEGRGAFF. Here the CDR3 DNA reads TGTGCCAGCAGCTATCCTGAGGGCAGGGGTGCTTTCTTT.